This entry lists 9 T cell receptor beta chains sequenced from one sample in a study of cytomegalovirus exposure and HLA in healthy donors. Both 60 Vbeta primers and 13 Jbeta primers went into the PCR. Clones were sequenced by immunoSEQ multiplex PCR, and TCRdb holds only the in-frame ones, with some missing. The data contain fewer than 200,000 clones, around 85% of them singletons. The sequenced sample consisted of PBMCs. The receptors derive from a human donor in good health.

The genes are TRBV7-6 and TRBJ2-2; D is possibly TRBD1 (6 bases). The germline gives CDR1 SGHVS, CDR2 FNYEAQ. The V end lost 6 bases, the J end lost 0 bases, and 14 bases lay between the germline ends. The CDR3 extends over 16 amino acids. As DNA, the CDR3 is TGTGCCAGCAGGCACGTGGGGGCTACGAACACCGGGGAGCTGTTTTTT. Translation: CASRHVGATNTGELFF.

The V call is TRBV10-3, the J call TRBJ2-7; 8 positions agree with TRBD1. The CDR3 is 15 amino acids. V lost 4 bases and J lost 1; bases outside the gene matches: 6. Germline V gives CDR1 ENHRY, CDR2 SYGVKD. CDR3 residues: CAISGQQGESYEQYF. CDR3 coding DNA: TGTGCCATCAGTGGGCAACAGGGGGAGTCCTACGAGCAGTACTTC.

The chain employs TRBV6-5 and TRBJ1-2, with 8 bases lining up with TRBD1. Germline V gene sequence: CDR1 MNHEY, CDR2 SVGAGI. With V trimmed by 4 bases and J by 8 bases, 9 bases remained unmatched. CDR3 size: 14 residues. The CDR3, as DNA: TGTGCCAGCAGTTCCCCCGGGACAGGCCAAGGCTACACCTTC. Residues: CASSSPGTGQGYTF.

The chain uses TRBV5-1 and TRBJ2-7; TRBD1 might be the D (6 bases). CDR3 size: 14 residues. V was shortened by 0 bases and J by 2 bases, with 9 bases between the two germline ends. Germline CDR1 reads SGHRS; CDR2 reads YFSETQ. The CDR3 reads CASSLARGPYEQYF. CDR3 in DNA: TGCGCCAGCAGCTTGGCCAGGGGCCCCTACGAGCAGTACTTC.

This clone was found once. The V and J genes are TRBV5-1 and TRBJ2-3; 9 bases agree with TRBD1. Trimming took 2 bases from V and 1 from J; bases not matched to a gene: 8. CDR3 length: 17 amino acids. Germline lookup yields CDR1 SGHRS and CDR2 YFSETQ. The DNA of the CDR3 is TGCGCCAGCAGCTTCTCCGGGACAGGGACTGGCACAGATACGCAGTATTTT. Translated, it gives CASSFSGTGTGTDTQYF.

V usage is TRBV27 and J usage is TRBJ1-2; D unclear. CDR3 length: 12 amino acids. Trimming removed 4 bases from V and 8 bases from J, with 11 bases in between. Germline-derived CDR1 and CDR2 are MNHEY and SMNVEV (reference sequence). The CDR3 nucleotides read TGTGCCAGCAGTTCGCGGAGGGAGGGCTACACCTTC. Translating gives CASSSRREGYTF.

The CDR3 DNA follows: TGTGCCAGCAGCTTAGGGGCACTGCCCTCGGATGCTTTCTTT. It translates to CASSLGALPSDAFF. The chain is built from TRBV7-2 and TRBJ1-1; D is undetermined. Trimming pared 1 base from V and 11 bases from J, leaving 17 bases between. This CDR3 spans 14 amino acids. Germline V gene sequence: CDR1 SGHTA, CDR2 FQGNSA.

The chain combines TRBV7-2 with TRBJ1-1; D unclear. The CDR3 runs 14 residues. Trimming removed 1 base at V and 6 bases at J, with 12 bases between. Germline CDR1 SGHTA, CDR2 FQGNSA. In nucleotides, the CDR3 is TGTGCCAGCAGCTTAGTTCTGGGAGGTCCTGAAGCTTTCTTT. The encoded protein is CASSLVLGGPEAFF.

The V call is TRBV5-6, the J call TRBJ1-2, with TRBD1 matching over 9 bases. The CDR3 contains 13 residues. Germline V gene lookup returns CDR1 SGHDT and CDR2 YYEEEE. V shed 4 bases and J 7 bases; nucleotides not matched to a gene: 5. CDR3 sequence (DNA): TGTGCCAGCAGCCTGGGACAGGGTTGTGGCTACACCTTC. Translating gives CASSLGQGCGYTF.